Below, 32 T cell receptor beta chains from the same sample are listed, as sequenced in a study of T cell repertoires in cytomegalovirus infection. TCRdb re-called the reads with MiXCR, one entry per CDR3 protein. The sample lists 250,000 to 350,000 distinct CDR3 sequences, about 23% occurring once. Sample: PBMCs. The source of these receptors is a human donor in good health (CMV status not recorded). Some clones in this sample may be carry-over from other donors' samples.

This clonotype was observed a handful of times. The chain combines TRBV5-1 with TRBJ1-2; D is undetermined. Germline CDR1 SGHRS, CDR2 YFSETQ. The CDR3 extends over 12 amino acids. Trimming took off 0 bases at V and 6 bases at J, with 6 bases between the two ends. CDR3 in DNA: TGCGCCAGCAGCTTGGACGGCAATGGCTACACCTTC. Its protein is CASSLDGNGYTF.

This clonotype was seen ten or more times. V usage is TRBV7-2 and J usage is TRBJ1-1; 10 positions agree with TRBD1. The germline gives CDR1 SGHTA, CDR2 FQGNSA. The CDR3 covers 12 residues. V was pared by 5 bases and J by 11 bases, with 5 bases of the junction left unmatched. CDR3 residues: CASSPRTGGAFF. CDR3 coding DNA: TGTGCCAGCAGCCCCAGGACAGGGGGGGCTTTCTTT.

This clonotype occurred many times. This chain connects TRBV24-1 to TRBJ2-1, with TRBD2 matching 9 bases. This CDR3 is built from 14 residues. V gave up 9 bases and J gave up 8 bases; unmatched junction bases: 10. CDR1 is KGHDR and CDR2 is SFDVKD in the germline V gene. Written as DNA, the CDR3 is TGTGCCACCTCGGCAGCGGGAGGTTCGGATGAGCAGTTCTTC. Amino acids: CATSAAGGSDEQFF.

This clonotype appeared many times. This chain links TRBV7-8 with TRBJ1-6; D gene unclear. CDR1 SGHVS and CDR2 FQNEAQ come from the germline V gene. The germline V and J ends were trimmed by 2 bases and 8 bases, with 13 bases remaining between them. The CDR3 spans 15 residues. Here the CDR3 DNA reads TGTGCCAGCAGCTTAATTGAGGGATGGTATTCACCCCTCCACTTT. It is translated as CASSLIEGWYSPLHF.

This clonotype was seen repeatedly, ten times or more. The V call is TRBV28, the J call TRBJ1-2, with D possibly being TRBD1 (5 bases). The CDR3 spans 15 residues. Germline V gives CDR1 MDHEN, CDR2 SYDVKM. Trimming removed 6 bases at V and 0 bases at J, with 14 bases between. The CDR3 sequence is CASSRTETANYGYTF. The DNA for the CDR3 is TGTGCCAGCAGCCGAACAGAGACAGCTAACTATGGCTACACCTTC.

This clonotype was seen repeatedly, ten times or more. The gene calls are TRBV28 and TRBJ1-2; the match to TRBD1 covers 7 bases. The CDR3 consists of 13 residues. V lost 6 bases, J lost 3 bases, and 4 bases stayed unmatched. CDR1 is MDHEN and CDR2 is SYDVKM in the germline V gene. The CDR3 DNA sequence: TGTGCCAGCAGCACAGACAGGGACTATGGCTACACCTTC. Translated: CASSTDRDYGYTF.

This clonotype came up a few times. V usage is TRBV12-3 or TRBV12-4 and J usage is TRBJ1-4, with a tentative D call TRBD1 (6 bases). The V end was cut by 11 bases, the J end by 5 bases, with 12 bases between. This CDR3 is 12 amino acids long. In DNA form, the CDR3 reads TGTGCCTCGGGCCAGGGGAATGAAAAACTGTTTTTT. Translation gives CASGQGNEKLFF.

This clonotype was observed at least ten times. The gene calls are TRBV28 and TRBJ1-1; D is unresolved. Trimming took off 7 bases at V and 1 base at J, with 16 bases between the two ends. Per the germline V gene, CDR1 is MDHEN and CDR2 is SYDVKM. CDR3 length: 15 residues. CDR3 sequence (DNA): TGTGCCAGCACCCTAGGAGGAAATCGGAACACTGAAGCTTTCTTT. It encodes CASTLGGNRNTEAFF.

This clonotype was recorded many times. V and J are TRBV6-2 or TRBV6-3 and TRBJ2-7; 10 nucleotides match TRBD1. The V and J ends lost 2 bases and 6 bases, in that order; junction bases with no gene match: 1. Germline V gives CDR1 MNHEY, CDR2 SVGEGT. There are 13 residues in the CDR3. CDR3 DNA: TGTGCCAGCAGTTACGGGGACAGGGGCGAGCAGTACTTC. This gives the protein CASSYGDRGEQYF.

This clonotype came up a few times. The chain links TRBV7-4 to TRBJ2-1; TRBD1 might be the D (5 bases). The V end was cut by 5 bases, the J end by 4 bases, with 15 bases between. Germline lookup yields CDR1 SGHVT and CDR2 SQSDAQ. The length of the CDR3 is 15 residues. The CDR3 is CASSHETQVYNEQFF. The CDR3 DNA is TGTGCCAGCAGCCACGAAACACAGGTTTACAATGAGCAGTTCTTC.

The table lists this clonotype with a few counts. The chain carries TRBV28 and TRBJ2-7; TRBD2 agrees at 7 bases. From germline, CDR1 is MDHEN and CDR2 SYDVKM. J was trimmed by 2 bases and V by 11 bases; bases with no gene match: 6. The CDR3 is made up of 12 amino acids. The DNA of the CDR3 is TGTGCCTCCTGGGGAGGGGCCTACGAGCAGTACTTC. Amino acid sequence: CASWGGAYEQYF.

The chain combines TRBV2 with TRBJ2-1; TRBD1 is a possible D gene (6 bases). This CDR3 is 16 amino acids long. Germline CDR1 reads SNHLY; CDR2 reads FYNNEI. The V end was cut by 0 bases, the J end by 7 bases, with 16 bases between. The CDR3 reads CASSEALPITGNEQFF. The CDR3 nucleotides are TGTGCCAGCAGTGAAGCGCTGCCAATAACAGGGAATGAGCAGTTCTTC. Complete variable domain (other parts from reference TRBV2 and TRBJ2-1): EPEVTQTPSHQVTQMGQEVILRCVPISNHLYFYWYRQILGQKVEFLVSFYNNEISEKSEIFDDQFSVERPDGSNFTLKIRSTKLEDSAMYFCASSEALPITGNEQFFGPGTRLTVL.

This clonotype was counted ten times or more. The chain couples TRBV7-2 to TRBJ1-1; the D gene is possibly TRBD1 (5 bases). The V end lost 1 base, the J end lost 5 bases, and 14 bases lay between the germline ends. Germline assignment: CDR1 SGHTA and CDR2 FQGNSA. The CDR3 totals 15 residues. The CDR3 DNA follows: TGTGCCAGCAGCTTAGTATTGCAGGGTTGGACTGAAGCTTTCTTT. Its translation is CASSLVLQGWTEAFF.

This clonotype was seen many times. This chain links TRBV7-9 with TRBJ2-7; possible D gene TRBD2, 6 bases. V was cut by 4 bases and J by 3 bases, with 16 bases left in between. There are 15 residues in the CDR3. Germline V lookup: CDR1 SEHNR, CDR2 FQNEAQ (reference sequence). The DNA of the CDR3 is TGTGCCAGCAGCTGGCGGGACCTGGGAAACTACGAGCAGTACTTC. Translating it yields CASSWRDLGNYEQYF.

The sample holds a few counts of this clonotype. The V gene is TRBV18, the J gene TRBJ2-3; D is unclear. Trimming took off 6 bases at V and 7 bases at J, with 11 bases between the two ends. Germline CDR1 and CDR2: KGHSH and LQKENI. The CDR3 is 12 amino acids. In DNA, the CDR3 is TGTGCCAGCTCTCCAATTTTGAATACGCAGTATTTT. Amino acids: CASSPILNTQYF.

This chain connects TRBV15 to TRBJ2-5, with a tentative D call TRBD1 (7 bases). The CDR3 loop spans 13 amino acids. Per germline, CDR1 LNHNV and CDR2 YYDKDF (reference sequence). Trimming cost V 0 bases and J 11 bases, with 13 bases left between them. The CDR3 nucleotides read TGTGCCACCAGCAGAGATGGGGGGACAGTACAGTACTTC. It yields the protein CATSRDGGTVQYF. The entire variable domain, with the rest obtained from reference TRBV15 and TRBJ2-5, is as follows: DAMVIQNPRYQVTQFGKPVTLSCSQTLNHNVMYWYQQKSSQAPKLLFHYYDKDFNNEADTPDNFQSRRPNTSFCFLDIRSPGLGDTAMYLCATSRDGGTVQYFGPGTRLLVL.

This clonotype was recorded a few times. V and J are TRBV5-1 and TRBJ2-3; 14 bases are shared with TRBD2. After removal of 5 bases from V and 0 bases from J, the junction contained 8 bases not matched to a gene. The CDR3 sequence is 18 residues long. From germline, CDR1 is SGHRS and CDR2 YFSETQ. The CDR3 is CASSSGLAGASSTDTQYF. As DNA, the CDR3 is TGCGCCAGCAGTTCGGGACTAGCGGGAGCTTCTAGCACAGATACGCAGTATTTT.

This chain connects TRBV7-9 to TRBJ2-7; 9 bases are a match to TRBD2. The length of the CDR3 is 16 residues. Germline CDR1 is SEHNR and CDR2 is FQNEAQ (reference sequence). V lost 5 bases to trimming and J lost 2 bases; unmatched junction nucleotides: 10. The CDR3 loop is CASSNPGGRGTYEQYF. CDR3 nucleotides: TGTGCCAGCAGCAACCCCGGCGGGAGGGGGACCTACGAGCAGTACTTC.

This clonotype was detected ten times or more. The rearrangement links TRBV7-8 to TRBJ2-1; 11 nucleotides line up with TRBD2. This CDR3 region has 16 residues. Germline CDR1 reads SGHVS; CDR2 reads FQNEAQ. Trimming removed 3 bases from V and 1 base from J; junction bases left unmatched: 2. The CDR3 reads CASSFSGRASYNEQFF. Written as DNA, the CDR3 is TGTGCCAGCAGCTTTAGCGGGAGGGCGTCCTACAATGAGCAGTTCTTC.

The chain has TRBV15 and TRBJ2-3; TRBD1 agrees at 9 bases. Germline trimming cut 3 bases from V and 0 bases from J; bases unmatched to any gene: 7. CDR3 length: 17 amino acids. CDR1 is LNHNV and CDR2 is YYDKDF in the germline V gene (reference sequence). This CDR3 is CATSSSPGQGSTDTQYF. The DNA of the CDR3 is TGTGCCACCAGCAGTTCTCCGGGACAGGGAAGCACAGATACGCAGTATTTT.

V usage is TRBV11-2 and J usage is TRBJ2-3; 7 bases are shared with TRBD2. Losses at the gene ends were 3 bases for V and 3 bases for J; bases not matched to a gene: 18. Germline V gene lookup returns CDR1 SGHAT and CDR2 FQNNGV. The CDR3 totals 19 residues. The CDR3 nucleotides read TGTGCCAGCAGCTTCCTATGGCGGGGGACCGCCAGTTGGACAGATACGCAGTATTTT. It encodes CASSFLWRGTASWTDTQYF.

This clonotype came up a few times. In nucleotides, the CDR3 is TGTGCCAGCAGCTTAGAAGCCAAATACAATGAGCAGTTCTTC. Protein: CASSLEAKYNEQFF. The chain uses TRBV7-2 and TRBJ2-1; D not certain. Trimming removed 1 base at V and 4 bases at J, with 8 bases between. Germline V lookup: CDR1 SGHTA, CDR2 FQGNSA. The CDR3 length is 14 residues.

This clonotype was counted between two and nine times. The V gene is TRBV12-3 or TRBV12-4, the J gene TRBJ2-1; TRBD2 matches at 11 bases. The CDR3 loop spans 15 amino acids. V lost 2 bases and J lost 10; bases outside the gene matches: 7. Written as DNA, the CDR3 is TGTGCCAGCAGTTTAATAGCGGGAGGGATCGGCGAGCAGTTCTTC. This codes for CASSLIAGGIGEQFF.

The rearrangement links TRBV18 to TRBJ1-1; D not resolved. This CDR3 has 13 amino acids. The ends were cut back, 4 bases at V and 1 base at J, with 7 bases in the middle. Germline CDR1 KGHSH, CDR2 LQKENI. The CDR3 region is CASSQKENTEAFF. The CDR3 nucleotides are TGTGCCAGCTCACAGAAAGAGAACACTGAAGCTTTCTTT.

The chain joins TRBV28 to TRBJ2-7; TRBD1 matches 9 bases. The CDR3 consists of 14 residues. Per the germline V gene, CDR1 is MDHEN and CDR2 is SYDVKM. With V trimmed by 7 bases and J by 3 bases, 7 bases remained unmatched. CDR3 sequence reads: CASTDQTGGYEQYF. The DNA for the CDR3 is TGTGCCAGCACCGATCAGACAGGGGGCTACGAGCAGTACTTC.

This chain uses TRBV28 with TRBJ2-1; 9 bases are shared with TRBD2. Germline CDR1 MDHEN, CDR2 SYDVKM. V shed 2 bases and J 9 bases; nucleotides not matched to a gene: 14. This CDR3 is built from 17 residues. The CDR3 sequence: CASSLALGGGRAPEQFF. As DNA, the CDR3 is TGTGCCAGCAGTTTAGCCCTAGGGGGCGGGAGGGCCCCTGAGCAGTTCTTC.

The rearrangement joins TRBV11-2 to TRBJ1-5; D might be TRBD1 (5 bases). V lost 2 bases to trimming and J lost 7 bases, with 12 bases between them. This CDR3 is built from 14 residues. Germline lookup yields CDR1 SGHAT and CDR2 FQNNGV. This CDR3 is CASSLNGGFQPQHF. The CDR3 DNA sequence: TGTGCCAGCAGCTTAAATGGGGGTTTCCAGCCCCAGCATTTT.

The sample holds many counts of this clonotype. V and J are TRBV11-2 and TRBJ2-7, with 9 bases identical to TRBD1. Unmatched junction bases numbered 5, after V lost 6 bases and J lost 2 bases. The CDR3 consists of 14 residues. Germline CDR1 is SGHAT and CDR2 is FQNNGV. The CDR3 nucleotides read TGTGCCAGCAGTATCGACAGGGGGGCCTACGAGCAGTACTTC. Translated, it gives CASSIDRGAYEQYF.

This clonotype came up many times. The rearrangement joins TRBV7-2 to TRBJ2-7, with D possibly TRBD2 on 5 matching bases. Trimming removed 5 bases at V and 6 bases at J, with 14 bases between. The CDR3 extends over 13 amino acids. Germline V gene lookup returns CDR1 SGHTA and CDR2 FQGNSA. For the CDR3, the DNA is TGTGCCAGCAGCGTGGGAGTTGTGGGCGAGCAGTACTTC. Translation: CASSVGVVGEQYF.

This clonotype has a handful of counts. This chain joins TRBV11-2 and TRBJ1-2, with no clear D. This CDR3 spans 12 amino acids. Trimming removed 1 base at V and 2 bases at J, with 2 bases between. Germline-derived CDR1 and CDR2 are SGHAT and FQNNGV. The CDR3, as DNA: TGTGCCAGCAGCTTAGGAAACTATGGCTACACCTTC. This sequence encodes CASSLGNYGYTF.

This clonotype was detected only a few times. This rearrangement joins TRBV4-1 to TRBJ2-1; 10 bases line up with TRBD2. The CDR3 is made up of 22 amino acids. V shed 1 base and J 7 bases; nucleotides not matched to a gene: 25. Germline CDR1 is MGHRA and CDR2 is YSYEKL. The CDR3, as DNA: TGCGCCAGCAGCCAAGCTGACCCGGGACATCGAGGGTGGACTAGCGGTAAGAATGAGCAGTTCTTC. Protein: CASSQADPGHRGWTSGKNEQFF.

This clonotype has just a few counts. The chain has TRBV7-9 and TRBJ2-1; 8 positions match TRBD1. CDR3 length: 14 residues. V gave up 3 bases and J gave up 9 bases; unmatched junction bases: 7. Germline V lookup: CDR1 SEHNR, CDR2 FQNEAQ (reference sequence). The CDR3 nucleotides read TGTGCCAGCAGCTTCCGGACAGGGATAGGTGAGCAGTTCTTC. Its translation is CASSFRTGIGEQFF.